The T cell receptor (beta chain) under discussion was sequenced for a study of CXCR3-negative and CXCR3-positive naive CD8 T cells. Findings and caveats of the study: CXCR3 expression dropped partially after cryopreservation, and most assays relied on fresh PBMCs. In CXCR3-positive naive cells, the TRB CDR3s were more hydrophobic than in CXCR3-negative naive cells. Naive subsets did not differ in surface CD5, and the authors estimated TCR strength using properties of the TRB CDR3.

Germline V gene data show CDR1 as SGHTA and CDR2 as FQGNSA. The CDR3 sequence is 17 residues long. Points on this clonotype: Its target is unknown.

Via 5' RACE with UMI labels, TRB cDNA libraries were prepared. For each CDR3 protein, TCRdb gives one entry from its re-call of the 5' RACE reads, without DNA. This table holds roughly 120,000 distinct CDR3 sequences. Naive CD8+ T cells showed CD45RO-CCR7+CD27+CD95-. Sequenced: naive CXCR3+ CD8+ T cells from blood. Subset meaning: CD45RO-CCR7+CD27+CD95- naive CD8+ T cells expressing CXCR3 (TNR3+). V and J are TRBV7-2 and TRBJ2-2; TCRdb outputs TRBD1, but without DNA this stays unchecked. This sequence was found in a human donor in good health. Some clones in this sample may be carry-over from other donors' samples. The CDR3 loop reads CASSLALGGPGTGELFF.